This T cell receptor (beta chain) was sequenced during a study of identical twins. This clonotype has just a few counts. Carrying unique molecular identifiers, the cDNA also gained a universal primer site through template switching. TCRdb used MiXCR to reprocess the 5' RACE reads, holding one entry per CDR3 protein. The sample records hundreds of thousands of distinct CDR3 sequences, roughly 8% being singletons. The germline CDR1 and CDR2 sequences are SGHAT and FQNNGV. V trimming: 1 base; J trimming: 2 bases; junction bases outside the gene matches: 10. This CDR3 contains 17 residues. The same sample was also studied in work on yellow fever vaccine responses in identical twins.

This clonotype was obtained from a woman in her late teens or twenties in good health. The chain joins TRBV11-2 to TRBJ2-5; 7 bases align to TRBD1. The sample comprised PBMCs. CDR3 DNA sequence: TGTGCCAGCAGCTTAGGTCTAATGGGCAGGGGGCAAGAGACCCAGTACTTC. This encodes CASSLGLMGRGQETQYF.